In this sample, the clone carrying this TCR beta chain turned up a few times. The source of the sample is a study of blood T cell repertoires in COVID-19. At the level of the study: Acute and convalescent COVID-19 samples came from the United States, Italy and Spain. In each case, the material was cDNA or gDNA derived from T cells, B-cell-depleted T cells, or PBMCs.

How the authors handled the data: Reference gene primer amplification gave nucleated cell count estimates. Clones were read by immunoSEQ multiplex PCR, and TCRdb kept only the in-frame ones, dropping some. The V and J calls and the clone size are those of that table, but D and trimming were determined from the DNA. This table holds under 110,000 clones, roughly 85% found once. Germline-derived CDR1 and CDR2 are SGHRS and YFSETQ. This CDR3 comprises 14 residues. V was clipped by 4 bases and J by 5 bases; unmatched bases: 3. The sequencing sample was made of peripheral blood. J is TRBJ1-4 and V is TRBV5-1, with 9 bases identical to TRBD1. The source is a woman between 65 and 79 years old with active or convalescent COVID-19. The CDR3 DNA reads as TGCGCCAGCAGCCGAGGGACAGGGAATGAAAAACTGTTTTTT. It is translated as CASSRGTGNEKLFF.